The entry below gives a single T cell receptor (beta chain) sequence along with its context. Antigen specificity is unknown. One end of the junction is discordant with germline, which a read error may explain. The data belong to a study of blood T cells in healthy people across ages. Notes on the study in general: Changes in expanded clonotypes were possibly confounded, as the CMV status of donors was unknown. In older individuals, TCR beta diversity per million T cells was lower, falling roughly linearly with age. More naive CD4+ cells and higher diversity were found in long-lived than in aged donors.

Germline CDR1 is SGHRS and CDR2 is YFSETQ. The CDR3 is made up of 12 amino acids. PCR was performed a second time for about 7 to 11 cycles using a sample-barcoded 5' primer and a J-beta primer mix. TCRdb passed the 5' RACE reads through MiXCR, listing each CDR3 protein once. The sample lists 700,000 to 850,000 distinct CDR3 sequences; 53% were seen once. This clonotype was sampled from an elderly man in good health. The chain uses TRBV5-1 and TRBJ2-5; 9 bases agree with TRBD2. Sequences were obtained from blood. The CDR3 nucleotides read TGCGCTAGCAGCTTCGGGACTAGCAAGTGGTACTTC. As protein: CASSFGTSKWYF. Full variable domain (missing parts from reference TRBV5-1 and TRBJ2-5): KAGVTQTPRYLIKTRGQQVTLSCSPISGHRSVSWYQQTPGQGLQFLFEYFSETQRNKGNFPGRFSGRQFSNSRSEMNVSTLELGDSALYLCASSFGTSKWYFGPGTRLLVL.